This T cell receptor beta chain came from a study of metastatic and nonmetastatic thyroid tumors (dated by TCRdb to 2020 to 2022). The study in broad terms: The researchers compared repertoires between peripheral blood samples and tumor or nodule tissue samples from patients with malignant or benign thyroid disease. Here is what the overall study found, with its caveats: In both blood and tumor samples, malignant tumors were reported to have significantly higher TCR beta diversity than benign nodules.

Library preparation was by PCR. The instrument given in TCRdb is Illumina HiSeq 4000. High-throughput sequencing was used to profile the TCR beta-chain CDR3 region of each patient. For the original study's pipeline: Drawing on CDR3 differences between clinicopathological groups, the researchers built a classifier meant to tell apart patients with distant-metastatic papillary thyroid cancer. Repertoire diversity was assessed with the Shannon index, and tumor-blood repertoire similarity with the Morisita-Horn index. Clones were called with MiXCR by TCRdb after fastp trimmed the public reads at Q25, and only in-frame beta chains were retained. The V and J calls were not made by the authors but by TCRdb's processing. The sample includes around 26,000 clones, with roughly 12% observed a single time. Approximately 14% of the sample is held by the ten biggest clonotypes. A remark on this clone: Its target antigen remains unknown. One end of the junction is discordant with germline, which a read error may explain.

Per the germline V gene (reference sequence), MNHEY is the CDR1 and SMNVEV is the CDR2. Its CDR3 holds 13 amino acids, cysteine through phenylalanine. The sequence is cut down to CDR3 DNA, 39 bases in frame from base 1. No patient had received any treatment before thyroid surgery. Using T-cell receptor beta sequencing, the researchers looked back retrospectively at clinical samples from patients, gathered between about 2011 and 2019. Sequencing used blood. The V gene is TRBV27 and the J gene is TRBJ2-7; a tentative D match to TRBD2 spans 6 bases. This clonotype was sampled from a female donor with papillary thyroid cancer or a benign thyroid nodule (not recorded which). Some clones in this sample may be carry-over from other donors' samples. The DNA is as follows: TGTGCCAGCAGAATATCGGGAGAGAGAGAGCAGCACTTC. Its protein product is CASRISGEREQHF.